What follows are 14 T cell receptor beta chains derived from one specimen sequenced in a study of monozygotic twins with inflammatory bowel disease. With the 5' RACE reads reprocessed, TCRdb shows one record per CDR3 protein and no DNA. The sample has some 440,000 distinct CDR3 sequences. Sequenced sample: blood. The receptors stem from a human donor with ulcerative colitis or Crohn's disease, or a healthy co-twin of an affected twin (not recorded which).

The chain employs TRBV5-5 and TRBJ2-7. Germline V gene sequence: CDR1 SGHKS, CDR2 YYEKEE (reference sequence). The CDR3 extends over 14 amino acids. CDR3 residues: CASSLDLAPYEQYF.

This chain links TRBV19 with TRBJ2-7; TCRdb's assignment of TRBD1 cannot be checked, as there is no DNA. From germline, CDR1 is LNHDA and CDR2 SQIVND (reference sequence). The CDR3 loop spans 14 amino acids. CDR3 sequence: CASSIGTASYEQYF.

The chain's CDR3 is CASSNQPTTNEKLFF. V and J are TRBV7-2 and TRBJ1-4. The V gene's germline CDR1 is SGHTA and CDR2 FQGNSA. The CDR3 spans 15 residues.

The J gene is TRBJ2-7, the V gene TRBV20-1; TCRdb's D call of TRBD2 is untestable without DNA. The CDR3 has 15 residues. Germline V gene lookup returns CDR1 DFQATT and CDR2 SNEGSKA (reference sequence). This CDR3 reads CSAPAAAQPTYEQYF.

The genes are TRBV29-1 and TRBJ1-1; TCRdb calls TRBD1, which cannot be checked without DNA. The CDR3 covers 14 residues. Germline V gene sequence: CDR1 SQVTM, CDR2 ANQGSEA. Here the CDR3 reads CSVEPPDGNTEAFF.

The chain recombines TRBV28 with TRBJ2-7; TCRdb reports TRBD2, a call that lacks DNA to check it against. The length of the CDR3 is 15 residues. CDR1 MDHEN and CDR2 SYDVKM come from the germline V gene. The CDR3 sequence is CASSIGLAELYEQYF.

The CDR3 here is CASSFFSGGDTGELFF. V is TRBV5-1 and J is TRBJ2-2; TCRdb calls TRBD1, which cannot be checked without DNA. Germline assignment: CDR1 SGHRS and CDR2 YFSETQ. The CDR3 contains 16 residues.

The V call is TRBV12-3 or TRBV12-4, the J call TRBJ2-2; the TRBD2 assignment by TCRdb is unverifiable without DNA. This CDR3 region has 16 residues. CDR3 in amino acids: CASRPSSAGSTGELFF.

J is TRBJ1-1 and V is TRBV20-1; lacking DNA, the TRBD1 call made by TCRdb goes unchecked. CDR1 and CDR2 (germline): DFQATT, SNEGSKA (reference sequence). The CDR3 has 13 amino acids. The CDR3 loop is CSARLQGRTEAFF.

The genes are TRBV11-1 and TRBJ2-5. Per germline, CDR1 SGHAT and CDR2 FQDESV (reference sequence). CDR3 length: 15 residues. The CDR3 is CASSLISGVQETQYF.

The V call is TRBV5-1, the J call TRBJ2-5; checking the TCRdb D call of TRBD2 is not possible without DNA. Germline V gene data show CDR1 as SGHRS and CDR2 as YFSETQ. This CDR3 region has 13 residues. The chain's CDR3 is CASRYREGETQYF.

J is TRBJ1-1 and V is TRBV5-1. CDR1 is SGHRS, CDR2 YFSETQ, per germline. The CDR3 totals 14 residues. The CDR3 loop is CASSSSGTYTEAFF.

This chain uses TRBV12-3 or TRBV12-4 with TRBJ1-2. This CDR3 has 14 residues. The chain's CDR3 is CASSFSGASYGYTF.

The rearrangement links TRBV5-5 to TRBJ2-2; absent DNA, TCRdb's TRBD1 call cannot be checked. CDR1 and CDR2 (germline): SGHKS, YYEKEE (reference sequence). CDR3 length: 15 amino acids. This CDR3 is CASSRGVPNTGELFF.